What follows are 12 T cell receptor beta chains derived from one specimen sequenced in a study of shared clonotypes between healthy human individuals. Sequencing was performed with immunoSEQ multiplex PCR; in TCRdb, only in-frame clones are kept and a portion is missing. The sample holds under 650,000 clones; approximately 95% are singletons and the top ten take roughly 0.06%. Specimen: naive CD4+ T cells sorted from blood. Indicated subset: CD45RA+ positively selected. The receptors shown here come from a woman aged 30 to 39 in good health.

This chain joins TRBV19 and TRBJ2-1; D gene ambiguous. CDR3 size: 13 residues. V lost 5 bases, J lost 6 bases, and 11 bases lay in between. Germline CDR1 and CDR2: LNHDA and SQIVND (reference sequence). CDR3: CASSHNERNEQFF. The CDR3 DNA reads TGTGCCAGTAGTCACAATGAACGCAATGAGCAGTTCTTC. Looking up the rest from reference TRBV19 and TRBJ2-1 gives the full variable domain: DGGITQSPKYLFRKEGQNVTLSCEQNLNHDAMYWYRQDPGQGLRLIYYSQIVNDFQKGDIAEGYSVSREKKESFPLTVTSAQKNPTAFYLCASSHNERNEQFFGPGTRLTVL.

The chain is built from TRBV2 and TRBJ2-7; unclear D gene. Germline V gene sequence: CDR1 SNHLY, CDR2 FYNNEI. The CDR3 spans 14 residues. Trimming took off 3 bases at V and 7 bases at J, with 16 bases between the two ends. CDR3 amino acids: CASSEVHALREQYF. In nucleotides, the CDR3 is TGTGCCAGCAGTGAGGTACATGCCCTTCGAGAGCAGTACTTC.

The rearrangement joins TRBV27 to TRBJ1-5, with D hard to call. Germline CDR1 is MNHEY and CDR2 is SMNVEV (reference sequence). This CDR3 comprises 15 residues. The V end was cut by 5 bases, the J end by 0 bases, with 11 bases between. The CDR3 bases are TGTGCCAGCAGTCCCCGAACCGATAGCAATCAGCCCCAGCATTTT. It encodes CASSPRTDSNQPQHF.

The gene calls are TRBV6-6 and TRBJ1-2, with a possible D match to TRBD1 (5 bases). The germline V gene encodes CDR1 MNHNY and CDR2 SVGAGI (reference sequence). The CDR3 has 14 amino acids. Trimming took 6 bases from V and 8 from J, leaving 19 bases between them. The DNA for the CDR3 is TGTGCCAGCAGGGAGAAGGGGATCTCAATGGGCTACACCTTC. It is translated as CASREKGISMGYTF.

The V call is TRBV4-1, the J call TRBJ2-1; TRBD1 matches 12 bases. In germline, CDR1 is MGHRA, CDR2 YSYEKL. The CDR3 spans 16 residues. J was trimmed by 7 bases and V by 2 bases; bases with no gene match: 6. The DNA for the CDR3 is TGCGCCAGCAGCCAAACCGGGACAGGGGGCAGGAATGAGCAGTTCTTC. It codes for CASSQTGTGGRNEQFF.

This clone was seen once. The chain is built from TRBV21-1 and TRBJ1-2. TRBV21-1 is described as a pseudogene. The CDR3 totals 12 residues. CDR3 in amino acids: CASSRDVLGYTF. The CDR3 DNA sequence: TGTGCCAGCAGTCGGGACGTCCTCGGCTACACCTTC.

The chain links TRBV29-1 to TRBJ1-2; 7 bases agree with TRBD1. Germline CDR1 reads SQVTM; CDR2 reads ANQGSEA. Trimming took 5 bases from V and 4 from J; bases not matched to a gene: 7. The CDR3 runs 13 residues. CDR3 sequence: CSVYAGTAYGYTF. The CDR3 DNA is TGCAGCGTTTACGCCGGGACAGCCTATGGCTACACCTTC. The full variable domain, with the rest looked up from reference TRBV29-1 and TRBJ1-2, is SAVISQKPSRDICQRGTSLTIQCQVDSQVTMMFWYRQQPGQSLTLIATANQGSEATYESGFVIDKFPISRPNLTFSTLTVSNMSPEDSSIYLCSVYAGTAYGYTFGSGTRLTVV.

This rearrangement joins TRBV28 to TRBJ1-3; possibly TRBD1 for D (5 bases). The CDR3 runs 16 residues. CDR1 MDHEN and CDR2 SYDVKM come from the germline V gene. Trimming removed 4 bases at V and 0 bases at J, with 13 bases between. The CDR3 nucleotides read TGTGCCAGCAGTTCCGACCGGACACTCTCTGGAAACACCATATATTTT. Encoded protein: CASSSDRTLSGNTIYF. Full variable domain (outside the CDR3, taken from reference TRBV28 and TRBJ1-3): DVKVTQSSRYLVKRTGEKVFLECVQDMDHENMFWYRQDPGLGLRLIYFSYDVKMKEKGDIPEGYSVSREKKERFSLILESASTNQTSMYLCASSSDRTLSGNTIYFGEGSWLTVV.

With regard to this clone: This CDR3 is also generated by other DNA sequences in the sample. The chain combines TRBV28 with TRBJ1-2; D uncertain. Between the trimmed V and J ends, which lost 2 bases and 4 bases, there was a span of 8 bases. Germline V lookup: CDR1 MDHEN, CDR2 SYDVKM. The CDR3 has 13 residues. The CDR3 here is CASSLTGGYGYTF. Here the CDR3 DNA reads TGTGCCAGCAGTTTAACGGGTGGCTATGGCTACACCTTC.

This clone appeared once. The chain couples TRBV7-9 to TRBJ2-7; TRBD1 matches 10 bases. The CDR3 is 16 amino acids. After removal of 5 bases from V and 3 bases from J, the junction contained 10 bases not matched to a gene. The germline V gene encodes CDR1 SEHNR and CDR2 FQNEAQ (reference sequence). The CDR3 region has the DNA TGTGCCAGCAGCCGGGTGACAGGGGGCGAGAGCTACGAGCAGTACTTC. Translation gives CASSRVTGGESYEQYF. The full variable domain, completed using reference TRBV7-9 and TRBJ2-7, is DTGVSQNPRHKITKRGQNVTFRCDPISEHNRLYWYRQTLGQGPEFLTYFQNEAQLEKSRLLSDRFSAERPKGSFSTLEIQRTEQGDSAMYLCASSRVTGGESYEQYFGPGTRLTVT.

CDR3 residues: CASRQMGPINEQFF. The CDR3 region has the DNA TGTGCCAGTAGGCAAATGGGCCCAATCAATGAGCAGTTCTTC. The chain joins TRBV19 to TRBJ2-1; D call uncertain. This CDR3 comprises 14 residues. Trimming removed 6 bases from V and 6 bases from J, with 15 bases in between. In germline, CDR1 is LNHDA, CDR2 SQIVND (reference sequence). The whole variable domain, filled in from reference TRBV19 and TRBJ2-1, reads DGGITQSPKYLFRKEGQNVTLSCEQNLNHDAMYWYRQDPGQGLRLIYYSQIVNDFQKGDIAEGYSVSREKKESFPLTVTSAQKNPTAFYLCASRQMGPINEQFFGPGTRLTVL.

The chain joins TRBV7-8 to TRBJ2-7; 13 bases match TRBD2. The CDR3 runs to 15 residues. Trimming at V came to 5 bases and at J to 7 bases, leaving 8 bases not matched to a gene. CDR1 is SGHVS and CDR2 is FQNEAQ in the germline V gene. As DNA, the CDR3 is TGTGCCAGCAGCACAAGATGGACTAGCGGGAGAGAGCAGTACTTC. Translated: CASSTRWTSGREQYF.